A selection of T cell receptor beta chains follows, all from one sample in a study of T cell changes during pregnancy in multiple sclerosis. Clones were read by immunoSEQ multiplex PCR, and TCRdb kept only the in-frame ones, dropping some. In the table there are roughly 77,000 clones, roughly 92% of which are singletons. The starting material was peripheral blood, obtained in the second trimester of pregnancy. The receptors were gathered from a female donor with multiple sclerosis, enrolled in a pregnancy study. Each CDR3 is given with its conserved first and last residue. D genes are given only for firm matches. The size field is filled for only some rows; it gives once, few, many or a size class.

>TRBD1|TRBV27|TRBJ2-7|NA
TGTGCCAGCAGTACCAGTCCCGGGACAGGGAGCGGGGCCTTCGAGCAGTACTTC
CASSTSPGTGSGAFEQYF
>NA|TRBV6-1|TRBJ1-2|NA
TGTGCCAGCAGTGAAGCCACGGGGGTCTGGAACTATGGCTACACCTTC
CASSEATGVWNYGYTF
>NA|TRBV5-6|TRBJ1-1|NA
TGTGCCAGCAGCTCGACTACTATGAACACTGAAGCTTTCTTT
CASSSTTMNTEAFF
>NA|TRBV18|TRBJ1-4|NA
TGTGCCAGCTCACCCCCAGGGCGGAGTGAAAAACTGTTTTTT
CASSPPGRSEKLFF
>TRBD2|TRBV5-4|TRBJ2-7|NA
TGTGCCAGCAGCCCCCGGGGTCTAGCGGGGATCGAGCAGTACTTC
CASSPRGLAGIEQYF
>TRBD1|TRBV29-1|TRBJ1-2|NA
TGCAGCGTTGAAGGACAGGGAAACTATGGCTACACCTTC
CSVEGQGNYGYTF
>NA|TRBV27|TRBJ2-5|NA
TGTGCCAGCAGTACAGGGACGGGGACCCAGTACTTC
CASSTGTGTQYF
>TRBD2|TRBV9|TRBJ2-3|NA
TGTGCCAGCAGCGCTAGCGGGGGGGCTTTAGATACGCAGTATTTT
CASSASGGALDTQYF
>TRBD2|TRBV5-1|TRBJ2-3|once
TGCGCCAGCAGAGCGGGGCTATCCGTCGGAGATACGCAGTATTTT
CASRAGLSVGDTQYF
>TRBD1|TRBV4-1|TRBJ1-2|NA
TGCGCCAGCAGCCAAGAGGACAGGAACTATGGCTACACCTTC
CASSQEDRNYGYTF
>NA|TRBV30|TRBJ2-7|once
TGTGCCTGGGCATCTAACGGGAACCCCTACGAGCAGTACTTC
CAWASNGNPYEQYF
>TRBD2|TRBV7-8|TRBJ2-3|NA
TGTGCCAGCAGCCTATCTAGCGGCCCCACAGATACGCAGTATTTT
CASSLSSGPTDTQYF
>NA|TRBV13|TRBJ1-2|NA
TGTGCCAGCAGCTTATCTCGCAGGGGTGCTAACTATGGCTACACCTTC
CASSLSRRGANYGYTF
>TRBD2|TRBV27|TRBJ2-7|NA
TGTGCCAACACGGGGGGGGGAGACCCGTCCTACGAGCAGTACTTC
CANTGGGDPSYEQYF
>NA|TRBV28|TRBJ2-5|NA
TGTGCCAGCAGTTTCCTCGGACAGACCATCCAAGAGACCCAGTACTTC
CASSFLGQTIQETQYF
>TRBD1|TRBV28|TRBJ2-7|NA
TGTGCCAGCAGGCCGACAGGGACCCCCCGGTACGAGCAGTACTTC
CASRPTGTPRYEQYF
>NA|TRBV5-1|TRBJ1-1|NA
TGCGCCAGCAGCTTGGAAGTTGCAGGTGAAGCTTTCTTT
CASSLEVAGEAFF
>NA|TRBV27|TRBJ1-5|NA
TGTGCCAGCAGTTTAAGGGGCTACGGGGGGGATCAGCCCCAGCATTTT
CASSLRGYGGDQPQHF
>TRBD2|TRBV7-9|TRBJ2-3|NA
TGTGCCAGCAGCTCCGGACTAGCCGGAGATACGCAGTATTTT
CASSSGLAGDTQYF
>NA|TRBV28|TRBJ1-5|NA
TGTGCCAGTCAGAAAGGAGTGCCCCAGCATTTT
CASQKGVPQHF
>TRBD1|TRBV11-1|TRBJ1-1|NA
TGTGCCAGCAGCTTTAAGGGGGCTGGAACTGAAGCTTTCTTT
CASSFKGAGTEAFF
>NA|TRBV7-2|TRBJ2-7|NA
TGTGCCAGCAGCTCTTCCTCCTACGAGCAGTACTTC
CASSSSSYEQYF
>TRBD1|TRBV25-1|TRBJ2-5|NA
TGTGCCAGCATGAGGACAGGGGCTGGGGAGACCCAGTACTTC
CASMRTGAGETQYF
>NA|TRBV5-6|TRBJ1-3|NA
TGTGCCAGCAGTATTGGAAACACCATATATTTT
CASSIGNTIYF
>TRBD2|TRBV6-6|TRBJ2-1|NA
TGTGCCAGCAGTTACGAACTAGCGGGAGGAAATGAGCAGTTCTTC
CASSYELAGGNEQFF
>TRBD1|TRBV2|TRBJ1-1|NA
TGTGCCAGCGTAAGACAGGGTGATAACACTGAAGCTTTCTTT
CASVRQGDNTEAFF
>TRBD1|TRBV9|TRBJ1-1|NA
TGTGCCAGCAGCGTAGCTGAGGGGGCGAATCCCATGGGCACTGAAGCTTTCTTT
CASSVAEGANPMGTEAFF
>NA|TRBV18|TRBJ2-1|NA
TGTGCCAGCTCACCAGGTATAGTGAGCTCCTACAATGAGCAGTTCTTC
CASSPGIVSSYNEQFF
>TRBD1|TRBV28|TRBJ1-6|NA
TGTGCCAGCAGCCATGATTTTGGAGGGGGCCCCTTTGACTATAATTCACCCCTCCACTTT
CASSHDFGGGPFDYNSPLHF
>TRBD2|TRBV7-2|TRBJ2-2|once
TGTGCCAGCAGCTATGGCCTAGCGGGGGCCACCGGGGAGCTGTTTTTT
CASSYGLAGATGELFF
>TRBD1|TRBV14|TRBJ2-7|NA
TGTGCCAGCAGCCAACGGACAGGGGGTTACGAGCAGTACTTC
CASSQRTGGYEQYF
>NA|TRBV7-9|TRBJ2-2|NA
TGTGCCAGCACCGCGGGGGCCGGTAGCACCGGGGAGCTGTTTTTT
CASTAGAGSTGELFF
>NA|TRBV5-4|TRBJ1-1|NA
TGTGCCAGCAGCTTGGCGGCAGGGACAAACACTGAAGCTTTCTTT
CASSLAAGTNTEAFF
>NA|TRBV6-6|TRBJ2-3|NA
TGTGCCAGCAGTCCCCACAGGGTGAGCACAGATACGCAGTATTTT
CASSPHRVSTDTQYF
>TRBD2|TRBV27|TRBJ2-2|NA
TGTGCCAGCAGTTTAGGCCTAGCGGGACGCGGGGAGCTGTTTTTT
CASSLGLAGRGELFF
>NA|TRBV6-1|TRBJ2-4|NA
TGTGCCAGCAGTGAAGGGGCAAGTACCAAAAACATTCAGTACTTC
CASSEGASTKNIQYF
>TRBD2|TRBV5-8|TRBJ2-3|NA
TGTGCCAGCAGCACCGGGACTAGCGGGAGATTGGGCACAGATACGCAGTATTTT
CASSTGTSGRLGTDTQYF
>TRBD1|TRBV5-6|TRBJ2-1|NA
TGTGCCAGCGGCCGGGACAGGGACTACAATGAGCAGTTCTTC
CASGRDRDYNEQFF
>TRBD2|TRBV5-1|TRBJ2-1|NA
TGCGCCAGCAGCCTATGGACTAGCCTCGTCAATGAGCAGTTCTTC
CASSLWTSLVNEQFF